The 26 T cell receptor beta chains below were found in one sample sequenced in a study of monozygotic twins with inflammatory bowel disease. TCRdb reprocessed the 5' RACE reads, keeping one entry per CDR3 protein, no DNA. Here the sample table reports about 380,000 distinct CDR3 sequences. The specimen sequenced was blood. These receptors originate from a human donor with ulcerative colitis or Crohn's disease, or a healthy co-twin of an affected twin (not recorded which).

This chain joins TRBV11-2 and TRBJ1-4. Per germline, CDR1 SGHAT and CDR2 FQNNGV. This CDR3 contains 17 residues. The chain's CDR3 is CASSSGFYGFRNEKLFF.

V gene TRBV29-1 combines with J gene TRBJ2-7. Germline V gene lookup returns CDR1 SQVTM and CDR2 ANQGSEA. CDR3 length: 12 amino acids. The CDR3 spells CSAQTGPYEQYF.

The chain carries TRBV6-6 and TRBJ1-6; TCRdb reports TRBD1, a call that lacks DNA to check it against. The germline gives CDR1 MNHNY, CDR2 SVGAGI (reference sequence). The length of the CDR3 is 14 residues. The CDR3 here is CASSTGQYNSPLHF.

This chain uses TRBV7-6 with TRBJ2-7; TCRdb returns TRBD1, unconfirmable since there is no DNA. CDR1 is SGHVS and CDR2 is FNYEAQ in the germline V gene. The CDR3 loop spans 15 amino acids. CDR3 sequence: CASAVTGAGPGEQYF.

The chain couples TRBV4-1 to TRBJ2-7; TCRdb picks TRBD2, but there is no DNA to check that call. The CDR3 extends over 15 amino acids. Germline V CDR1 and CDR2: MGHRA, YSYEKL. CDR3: CASSQDPSRVYEQYF.

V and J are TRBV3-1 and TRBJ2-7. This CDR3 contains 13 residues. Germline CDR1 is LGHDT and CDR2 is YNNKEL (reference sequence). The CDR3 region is CASSQADSYEQYF.

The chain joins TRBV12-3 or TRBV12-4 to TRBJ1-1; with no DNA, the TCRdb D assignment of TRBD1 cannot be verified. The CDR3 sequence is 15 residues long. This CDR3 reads CASRSPAGRRTEAFF.

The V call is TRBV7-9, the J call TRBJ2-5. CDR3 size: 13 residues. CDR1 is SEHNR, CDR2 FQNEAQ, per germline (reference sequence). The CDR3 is CASSFRTSETQYF.

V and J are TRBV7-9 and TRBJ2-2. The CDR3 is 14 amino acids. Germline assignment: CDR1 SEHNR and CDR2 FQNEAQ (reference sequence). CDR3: CASSGMGNTGELFF.

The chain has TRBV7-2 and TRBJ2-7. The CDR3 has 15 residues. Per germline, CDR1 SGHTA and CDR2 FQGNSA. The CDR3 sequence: CASSFLSDSSYEQYF.

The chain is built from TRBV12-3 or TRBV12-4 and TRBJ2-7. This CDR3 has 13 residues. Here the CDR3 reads CASSFNPENEQYF.

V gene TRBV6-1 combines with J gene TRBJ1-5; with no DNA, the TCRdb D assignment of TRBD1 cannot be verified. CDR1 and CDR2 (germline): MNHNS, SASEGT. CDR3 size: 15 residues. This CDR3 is CASSVTGTGDQPQHF.

CDR3 protein: CAGNTLLHGYTF. The chain links TRBV6-1 to TRBJ1-2. The CDR3 runs 12 residues. Germline lookup yields CDR1 MNHNS and CDR2 SASEGT.

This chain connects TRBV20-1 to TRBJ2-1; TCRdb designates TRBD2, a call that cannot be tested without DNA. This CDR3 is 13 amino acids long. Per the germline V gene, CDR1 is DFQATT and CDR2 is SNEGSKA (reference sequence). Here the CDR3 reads CSAGGGIYNEQFF.

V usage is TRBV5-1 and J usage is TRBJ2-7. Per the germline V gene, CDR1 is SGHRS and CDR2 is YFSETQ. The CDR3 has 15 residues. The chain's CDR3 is CASSLAEGLSYEQYF.

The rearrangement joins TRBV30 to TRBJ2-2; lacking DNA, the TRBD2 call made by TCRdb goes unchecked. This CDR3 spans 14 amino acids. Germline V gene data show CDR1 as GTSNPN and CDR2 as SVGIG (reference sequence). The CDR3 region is CASPRATGTGELFF.

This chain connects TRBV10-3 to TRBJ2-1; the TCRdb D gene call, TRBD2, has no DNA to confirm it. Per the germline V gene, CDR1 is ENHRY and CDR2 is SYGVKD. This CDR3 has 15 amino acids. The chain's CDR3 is CATTGGTFSYNEQFF.

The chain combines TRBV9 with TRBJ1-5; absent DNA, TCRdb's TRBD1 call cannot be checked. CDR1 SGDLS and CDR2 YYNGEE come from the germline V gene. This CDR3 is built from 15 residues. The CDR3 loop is CTSSPHGDSNQPQHF.

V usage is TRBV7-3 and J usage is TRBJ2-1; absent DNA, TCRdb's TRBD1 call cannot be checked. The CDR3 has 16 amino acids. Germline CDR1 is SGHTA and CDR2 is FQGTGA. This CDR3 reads CASSLYAGKNYNEQFF. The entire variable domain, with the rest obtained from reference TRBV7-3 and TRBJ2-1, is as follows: GAGVSQTPSNKVTEKGKYVELRCDPISGHTALYWYRQSLGQGPEFLIYFQGTGAADDSGLPNDRFFAVRPEGSVSTLKIQRTERGDSAVYLCASSLYAGKNYNEQFFGPGTRLTVL.

CDR3: CSASPATNTGELFF. The rearrangement links TRBV20-1 to TRBJ2-2; TCRdb proposes TRBD1, but this gene call is untestable without DNA. This CDR3 region has 14 residues. Germline values: CDR1 DFQATT, CDR2 SNEGSKA (reference sequence).

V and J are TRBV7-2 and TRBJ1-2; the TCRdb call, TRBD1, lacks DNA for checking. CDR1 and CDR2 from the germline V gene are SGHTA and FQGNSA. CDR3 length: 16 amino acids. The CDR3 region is CASSLFVEQGNYGYTF.

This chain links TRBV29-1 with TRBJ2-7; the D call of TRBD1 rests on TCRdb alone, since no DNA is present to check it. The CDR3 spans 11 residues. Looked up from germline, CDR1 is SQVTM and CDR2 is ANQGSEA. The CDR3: CSAGTQYEQYF.

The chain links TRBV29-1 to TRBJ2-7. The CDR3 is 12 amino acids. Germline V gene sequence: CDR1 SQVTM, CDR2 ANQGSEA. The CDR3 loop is CSVGTGSYEQYF.

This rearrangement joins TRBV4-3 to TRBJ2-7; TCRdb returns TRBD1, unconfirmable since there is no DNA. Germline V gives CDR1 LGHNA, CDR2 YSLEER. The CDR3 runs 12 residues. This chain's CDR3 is CASSQDTGDLYF.

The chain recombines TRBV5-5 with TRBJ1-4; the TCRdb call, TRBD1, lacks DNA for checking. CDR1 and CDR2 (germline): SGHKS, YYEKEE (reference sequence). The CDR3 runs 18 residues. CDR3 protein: CASTARYTGGISGEKLFF.

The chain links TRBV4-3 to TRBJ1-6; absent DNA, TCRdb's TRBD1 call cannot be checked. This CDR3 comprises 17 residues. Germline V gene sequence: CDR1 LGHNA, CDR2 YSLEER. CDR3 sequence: CASSQGVPGQGNSPLHF.